Listed below are T cell receptor beta chains from one sample, sequenced in a study of cytomegalovirus exposure and HLA in healthy donors. The table came from immunoSEQ multiplex PCR; TCRdb's copy has only in-frame clones and leaves some out. The table records hundreds of thousands of clones, about 75% of them present only once. The specimen was PBMCs. Receptor source: a female donor in good health and CMV-seronegative. Both conserved end residues are part of each CDR3. Each record gives: D gene, J gene, V gene, CDR3 length, clone size, CDR3 DNA, CDR3 protein. A D gene is named only where the DNA matches it firmly. A clone size is listed for some rows: how often the clone was seen (once, few, many), or a class if it is expanded.

NA TRBJ1-3 TRBV10-1 15 NA TGCGCCAGCAGCAGGTCCCTCCGCACTGGAAACACCATATATTTT CASSRSLRTGNTIYF
TRBD1 TRBJ1-1 TRBV27 17 NA TGTGCCAGCAGTTTAAGAAGCAGGGGGCGGGTGAACACTGAAGCTTTCTTT CASSLRSRGRVNTEAFF
TRBD1 TRBJ1-5 TRBV5-5 16 NA TGTGCCAGCAGCTTGGATGGGACAGTAATTTGGCAGCCCCAGCATTTT CASSLDGTVIWQPQHF
NA TRBJ1-1 TRBV28 15 few TGTGCCAGCAGTTTGCGGGATAGGGTCGTCCCTGAAGCTTTCTTT CASSLRDRVVPEAFF
NA TRBJ2-1 TRBV7-9 16 NA TGTTCCAGCAGCTTAACACAGTCCCCGGTCGGCGATGAGCAGTTCTTC CSSSLTQSPVGDEQFF
TRBD2 TRBJ2-1 TRBV5-4 16 few TGTGCCAGCAGCCGATCAGGACTAGCGGCCTACAATGAGCAGTTCTTC CASSRSGLAAYNEQFF
NA TRBJ2-1 TRBV9 15 few TGTGCCAGCAGCGCTTCGGGACTGTCCTACAATGAGCAGTTCTTC CASSASGLSYNEQFF
TRBD1 TRBJ1-5 TRBV7-3 15 NA TGTGCCAGCAGCCCTAGGACAGGCCTAAATCAGCCCCAGCATTTT CASSPRTGLNQPQHF
TRBD2 TRBJ2-7 TRBV10-3 15 once TGTGCCATCAGGGGGTCGCCTAGCGGTTCCTACGAGCAGTACTTC CAIRGSPSGSYEQYF
NA TRBJ2-7 TRBV6-1 14 NA TGTGCCAGCCTCAGGGCCTTAAGCTCCTACGAGCAGTACTTC CASLRALSSYEQYF
NA TRBJ2-1 TRBV27 15 once TGTGCCAGTCTCCCGAGGCCCTCAAGAGGGGGTGAGCAGTTCTTC CASLPRPSRGGEQFF
TRBD2 TRBJ2-7 TRBV5-1 13 NA TGCGCCAGCGCCGGGGGGGGGACCTACGAGCAGTACTTC CASAGGGTYEQYF
NA TRBJ1-2 TRBV30 13 few TGTGCCTGGAGTAAAGCCCTCGGGAGTGGCTACACCTTC CAWSKALGSGYTF
NA TRBJ2-3 TRBV2 15 NA TGTGCCAGCCTGCTAGGCTCCCTCATAACAGATACGCAGTATTTT CASLLGSLITDTQYF
TRBD2 TRBJ2-1 TRBV10-3 15 few TGTGCCATCAGTGTACTAGCGGGAAGGTACAATGAGCAGTTCTTC CAISVLAGRYNEQFF
NA TRBJ2-5 TRBV6-5 14 NA TGTGCCAGCAGTTACTCGACACTGGGAGAGACCCAGTACTTC CASSYSTLGETQYF
NA TRBJ2-6 TRBV19 15 few TGTGCCAGTAGTACTCGAGCCTCTGGGGCCAACGTCCTGACTTTC CASSTRASGANVLTF
TRBD1 TRBJ1-1 TRBV7-8 15 NA TGTGCCAGCAGCCCCTGGACAGGGGGCCTCTCTGAAGCTTTCTTT CASSPWTGGLSEAFF
NA TRBJ2-6 TRBV5-1 16 NA TGCGCCAGCAGCTTGGGTGTACCAGCTGGGGCCAACGTCCTGACTTTC CASSLGVPAGANVLTF
TRBD1 TRBJ1-4 TRBV9 17 NA TGTGCCAGCAGCCCCCGTTTTTTGGGACAGGGGAATGAAAAACTGTTTTTT CASSPRFLGQGNEKLFF
TRBD2 TRBJ2-1 TRBV5-1 15 NA TGCGCCAGCAGCTTAGCTAGCGGGGCCAACAATGAGCAGTTCTTC CASSLASGANNEQFF
TRBD1 TRBJ2-4 TRBV27 15 NA TGTGCCAGCAGACTCCGGACAGGGGGCGAAAACATTCAGTACTTC CASRLRTGGENIQYF
TRBD2 TRBJ2-4 TRBV2 14 NA TGTGCCAGCAGTGACTGGACTAGCGGGAACATTCAGTACTTC CASSDWTSGNIQYF
TRBD2 TRBJ2-3 TRBV30 15 NA TGTGCCTGGAGGGTTGGGGGGAGGGTTACAGATACGCAGTATTTT CAWRVGGRVTDTQYF
TRBD1 TRBJ2-7 TRBV6-5 13 NA TGTGCCAGCAGGGGGACAGGGGCAAATGAGCAGTACTTC CASRGTGANEQYF
NA TRBJ2-7 TRBV11-2 12 NA TGTGCCAGCAGCTTAGGGGCGCACGAGCAGTACTTC CASSLGAHEQYF
NA TRBJ2-7 TRBV18 15 NA TGTGCCAGCTCTGGCGGGTTAGCAGGCTGGAACGAGCAGTACTTC CASSGGLAGWNEQYF
TRBD1 TRBJ1-4 TRBV28 15 NA TGTGCCAGCAGTTTAACCGGGACAGCCCATGAAAAACTGTTTTTT CASSLTGTAHEKLFF
NA TRBJ2-6 TRBV6-4 14 NA TGTGCCAGCAGTATGAACGCAGAGGCCAACGTCCTGACTTTC CASSMNAEANVLTF
NA TRBJ2-7 TRBV5-6 17 NA TGTGCCAGCAGCTTTAAGGGGCGGCAGGTAGGCCTCTACGAGCAGTACTTC CASSFKGRQVGLYEQYF
NA TRBJ2-2 TRBV18 13 few TGTGCCAGCTCGCCTCAGGGAACCGGGGAGCTGTTTTTT CASSPQGTGELFF
TRBD1 TRBJ1-1 TRBV7-9 15 NA TGTGCCAGCAGCCACTGGACAGGGGGCCCGACTGAAGCTTTCTTT CASSHWTGGPTEAFF
NA TRBJ2-2 TRBV5-1 16 once TGCGCCAGCAGGTCCGGGTCGTCTCTAAGCACCGGGGAGCTGTTTTTT CASRSGSSLSTGELFF
TRBD1 TRBJ2-7 TRBV28 19 NA TGTGCCAGCAGTTTGATGAGGTGGGCTCCGGGACAGGGTCTGTACGAGCAGTACTTC CASSLMRWAPGQGLYEQYF
NA TRBJ2-7 TRBV6-5 14 NA TGTGCCAGCAGTTTAGCTCAAGTCTCCTACGAGCAGTACTTC CASSLAQVSYEQYF
TRBD1 TRBJ2-7 TRBV19 13 NA TGTGCCAGTAGGGGACAGGGGGCGCGGGAGCAGTACTTC CASRGQGAREQYF
NA TRBJ2-3 TRBV7-9 16 NA TGTGCCAGCAGCCTATCCTCCCGCGGGAGCACAGATACGCAGTATTTT CASSLSSRGSTDTQYF
TRBD1 TRBJ2-5 TRBV9 16 few TGTGCCAGCAGCGTAGAGGGGACAGGTTGGCAAGAGACCCAGTACTTC CASSVEGTGWQETQYF
TRBD2 TRBJ2-1 TRBV11-2 14 NA TGTGCCAGCAGCCAGGGACTAGCGGTCAATGAGCAGTTCTTC CASSQGLAVNEQFF
TRBD2 TRBJ2-5 TRBV11-2 15 NA TGTGCCAGCAGCTGGGGGACTAGCGGAAAAGAGACCCAGTACTTC CASSWGTSGKETQYF
TRBD2 TRBJ2-1 TRBV5-1 15 NA TGCGCCAGCAGCTTAATAGCGGGAGCTCTGAATGAGCAGTTCTTC CASSLIAGALNEQFF
NA TRBJ1-2 TRBV29-1 14 NA TGCAGCGTTGGTCAGGGGATGGGGAACTATGGCTACACCTTC CSVGQGMGNYGYTF
TRBD2 TRBJ2-1 TRBV27 17 NA TGTGCCAGCAGTTTATACCGACTAGCGGGAGTGAACAATGAGCAGTTCTTC CASSLYRLAGVNNEQFF
TRBD2 TRBJ2-1 TRBV9 16 once TGTGCCAGCAGCGTAGCAATTCTAGCGGGAGGCTATGAGCAGTTCTTC CASSVAILAGGYEQFF
TRBD1 TRBJ1-5 TRBV30 12 few TGTGCCTGGAGCACAGGGGACCAGCCCCAGCATTTT CAWSTGDQPQHF
TRBD1 TRBJ1-1 TRBV6-6 14 few TGTGCCAGCAGCCCGGGACAGATGAACACTGAAGCTTTCTTT CASSPGQMNTEAFF
NA TRBJ1-4 TRBV2 14 NA TGTGCCAGCAGTGATACGGGGATTAATGAAAAACTGTTTTTT CASSDTGINEKLFF
TRBD2 TRBJ2-1 TRBV5-1 15 NA TGCGCCAGCAGCTTGGTAGGAGGGAGGGCCTATGAGCAGTTCTTC CASSLVGGRAYEQFF